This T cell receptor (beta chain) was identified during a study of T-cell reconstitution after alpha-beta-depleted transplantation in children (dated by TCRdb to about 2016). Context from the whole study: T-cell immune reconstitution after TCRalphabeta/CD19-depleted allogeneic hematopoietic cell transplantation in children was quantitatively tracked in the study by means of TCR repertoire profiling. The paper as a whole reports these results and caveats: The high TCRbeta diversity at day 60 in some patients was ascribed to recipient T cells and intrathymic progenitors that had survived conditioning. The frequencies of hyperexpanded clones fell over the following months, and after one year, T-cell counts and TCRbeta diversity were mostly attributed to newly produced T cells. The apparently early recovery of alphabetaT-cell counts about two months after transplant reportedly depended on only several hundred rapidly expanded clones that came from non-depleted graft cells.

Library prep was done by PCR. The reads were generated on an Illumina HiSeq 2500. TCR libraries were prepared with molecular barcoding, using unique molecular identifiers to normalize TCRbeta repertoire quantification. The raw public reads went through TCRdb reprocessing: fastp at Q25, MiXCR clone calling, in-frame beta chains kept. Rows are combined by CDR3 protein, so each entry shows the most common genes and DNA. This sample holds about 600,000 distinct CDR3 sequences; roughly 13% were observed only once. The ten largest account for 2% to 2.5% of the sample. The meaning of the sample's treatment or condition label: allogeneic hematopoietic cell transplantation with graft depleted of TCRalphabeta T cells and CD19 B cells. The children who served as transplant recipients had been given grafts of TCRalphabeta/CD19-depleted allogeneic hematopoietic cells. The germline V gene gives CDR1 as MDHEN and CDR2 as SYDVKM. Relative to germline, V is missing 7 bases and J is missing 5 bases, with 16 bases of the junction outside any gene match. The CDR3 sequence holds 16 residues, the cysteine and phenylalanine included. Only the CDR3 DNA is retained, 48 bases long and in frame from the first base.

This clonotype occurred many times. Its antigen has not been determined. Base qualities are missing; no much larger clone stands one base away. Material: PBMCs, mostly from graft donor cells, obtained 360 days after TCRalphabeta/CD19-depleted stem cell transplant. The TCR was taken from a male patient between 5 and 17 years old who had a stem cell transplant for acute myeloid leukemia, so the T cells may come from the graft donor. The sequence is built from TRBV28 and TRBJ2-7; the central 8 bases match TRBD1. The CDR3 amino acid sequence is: CASIQADPAGGHEQYF. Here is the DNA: TGTGCCAGCATCCAAGCGGACCCGGCAGGGGGCCACGAGCAGTACTTC.